The sequence of this TCR beta chain was determined in a study of blood T cell repertoires in COVID-19. About the research overall: T cells, B-cell-depleted T cells, or PBMCs provided the cDNA or gDNA that served as material.

Profiling relied on immunoSEQ multiplex PCR, and the TCRdb table lists in-frame clones only, not all of them. The sample records 130,000 to 150,000 clones, around 87% being singletons. The germline V gene encodes CDR1 SGHDT and CDR2 YYEEEE. This CDR3 has 14 residues. V was pared by 1 base and J by 5 bases, with 9 bases between. In terms of age and location, participants ranged from about 18 to 89 years and lived in fewer than 30 US areas. Material: PBMCs or T cells enriched from blood (not recorded which). The TCR sequence derives from a man between 60 and 75 years old who had recovered from COVID-19. V is TRBV5-6 and J is TRBJ1-4, with D perhaps TRBD1 (5 bases). The CDR3 region is CASSLLQVNEKLFF. Here the CDR3 DNA reads TGTGCCAGCAGCTTGTTACAGGTGAATGAAAAACTGTTTTTT.